Listed here are 22 T cell receptor beta chains from one sample, sequenced in a study of blood T cell repertoires in COVID-19. Assay used: immunoSEQ multiplex PCR; TCRdb lists only in-frame clones, some missing. In the table there are some 250,000 clones, approximately 83% of which are singletons. The specimen sequenced was peripheral blood. The origin of the receptors is a man younger than 40 who had recovered from COVID-19.

The gene calls are TRBV12-3 or TRBV12-4 and TRBJ2-5, with 8 bases aligning to TRBD1. The CDR3 sequence is 13 residues long. Trimming at V came to 6 bases and at J to 5 bases, leaving 5 bases not matched to a gene. This CDR3 reads CASREQGDETQYF. The CDR3 region has the DNA TGTGCCAGCAGAGAACAGGGGGACGAGACCCAGTACTTC.

The count of this clone is one. V usage is TRBV5-8 and J usage is TRBJ1-6; D gene unclear. The germline CDR1 and CDR2 sequences are SGHTS and YDEGEE. V gave up 2 bases and J gave up 8 bases, with 20 bases separating them. CDR3 length: 17 residues. CDR3 protein: CASSFYPPVGTDSPLHF. The DNA of the CDR3 is TGTGCCAGCAGCTTCTACCCACCGGTGGGCACGGATTCACCCCTCCACTTT.

This chain links TRBV2 with TRBJ1-2; D not resolved. The CDR3 is 14 amino acids. Per germline, CDR1 SNHLY and CDR2 FYNNEI. V lost 5 bases to trimming and J lost 2 bases, with 12 bases between them. The CDR3 here is CASSPRRENYGYTF. CDR3 nucleotide sequence: TGTGCCAGCAGTCCAAGAAGGGAGAACTATGGCTACACCTTC.

CDR3 residues: CASSVTGTAETQYF. For the CDR3, the DNA is TGTGCCAGCAGCGTAACCGGGACAGCAGAGACCCAGTACTTC. This chain links TRBV9 with TRBJ2-5; 7 bases line up with TRBD1. This CDR3 spans 14 amino acids. The germline CDR1 and CDR2 sequences are SGDLS and YYNGEE. Unmatched junction bases numbered 4, after V lost 1 base and J lost 4 bases.

The gene calls are TRBV15 and TRBJ1-2; no reliable D call. This CDR3 spans 13 amino acids. Per germline, CDR1 LNHNV and CDR2 YYDKDF (reference sequence). Trimming pared 1 base from V and 14 bases from J, leaving 17 bases between. The CDR3 spells CATSRAQTREKTF. CDR3 nucleotides: TGTGCCACCAGCAGAGCACAGACTAGAGAGAAGACCTTC.

The rearrangement links TRBV10-3 to TRBJ1-1, with 7 bases fitting TRBD1. Germline CDR1 is ENHRY and CDR2 is SYGVKD. The V and J ends lost 4 bases and 1 base, in that order; junction bases with no gene match: 3. The CDR3 runs to 14 residues. In nucleotides, the CDR3 is TGTGCCATCAGTGTGGAGGGGGCGAACACTGAAGCTTTCTTT. Protein product: CAISVEGANTEAFF.

This clone has just a few counts. The chain has TRBV28 and TRBJ1-5; D is possibly TRBD1 (5 bases). V lost 6 bases to trimming and J lost 6 bases, with 15 bases between them. Germline CDR1 is MDHEN and CDR2 is SYDVKM. There are 14 residues in the CDR3. CDR3 protein: CASRQGIAVQPQHF. DNA for the CDR3: TGTGCCAGCAGGCAGGGTATCGCTGTTCAGCCCCAGCATTTT.

The CDR3 is CASSVDRGDSPLHF. For the CDR3, the DNA is TGTGCCAGCAGCGTAGACAGGGGCGATTCACCCCTCCACTTT. The chain carries TRBV9 and TRBJ1-6; 7 bases match TRBD1. The trim removed 0 bases at V and 8 bases at J, leaving 2 bases unmatched. Germline CDR1 SGDLS, CDR2 YYNGEE. The CDR3 consists of 14 residues.

The chain links TRBV5-8 to TRBJ1-4; 8 nucleotides agree with TRBD1. The CDR3 is 15 amino acids. V lost 5 bases to trimming and J lost 5 bases; unmatched junction nucleotides: 8. Germline V gene lookup returns CDR1 SGHTS and CDR2 YDEGEE. The CDR3 protein is CASRPSGTGNEKLFF. CDR3 nucleotides: TGTGCCAGCAGGCCGTCCGGGACAGGCAATGAAAAACTGTTTTTT.

In DNA, the CDR3 is TGTGCCAGCAGCTTAAATCTTTTGTCCCGACAGGGGGGCACTGAAGCTTTCTTT. This codes for CASSLNLLSRQGGTEAFF. The chain joins TRBV7-2 to TRBJ1-1; TRBD1 aligns across 9 bases. Germline V gene data show CDR1 as SGHTA and CDR2 as FQGNSA. The CDR3 length is 18 residues. The J segment lost 4 bases and the V segment lost 2 bases, leaving 14 bases of the junction unmatched.

The chain is built from TRBV13 and TRBJ2-3; weak D call: TRBD2 (6 bases). The CDR3 is 16 amino acids. The V end was cut by 5 bases, the J end by 2 bases, with 17 bases between. The germline CDR1 and CDR2 sequences are PRHDT and FYEKMQ (reference sequence). The CDR3 DNA reads as TGTGCCAGCAGCCCCCGGGAGAACGGAAACACAGATACGCAGTATTTT. Protein sequence: CASSPRENGNTDTQYF.

V gene TRBV12-3 or TRBV12-4 combines with J gene TRBJ1-1; D is possibly TRBD1 (5 bases). Trimming cost V 2 bases and J 4 bases, with 8 bases left between them. The CDR3 covers 13 residues. The CDR3 sequence is CASSLTQGTEAFF. The CDR3 nucleotides are TGTGCCAGCAGTTTAACCCAGGGCACTGAAGCTTTCTTT.

This clone was seen just once. The CDR3 here is CASSPPNRDNEQFF. In nucleotides, the CDR3 is TGTGCCAGCTCACCACCCAACAGGGATAATGAGCAGTTCTTC. The genes are TRBV18 and TRBJ2-1; D might be TRBD1 (6 bases). Germline V CDR1 and CDR2: KGHSH, LQKENI. CDR3 length: 14 residues. V gave up 0 bases and J gave up 7 bases, with 10 bases separating them.

This clone was picked up a small number of times. This chain joins TRBV4-1 and TRBJ2-3; 7 bases map to TRBD2. This CDR3 comprises 18 residues. The ends lost 4 bases at V and 0 bases at J; junction bases unmatched: 13. Germline assignment: CDR1 MGHRA and CDR2 YSYEKL. CDR3 bases: TGCGCCAGCAGCCCCACATTAGGGAGGGATCCTAGCACAGATACGCAGTATTTT. This sequence encodes CASSPTLGRDPSTDTQYF.

The chain has TRBV28 and TRBJ2-1, with D possibly being TRBD2 (6 bases). Looked up from germline, CDR1 is MDHEN and CDR2 is SYDVKM. Trimming pared 5 bases from V and 4 bases from J, leaving 9 bases between. The length of the CDR3 is 13 residues. CDR3 coding DNA: TGTGCCAGCAGTGAGACTAGATACAATGAGCAGTTCTTC. Translated, it gives CASSETRYNEQFF.

This chain uses TRBV7-2 with TRBJ1-1, with TRBD1 as a possible D gene (6 bases). V gave up 5 bases and J gave up 7 bases, with 20 bases separating them. Germline V gene lookup returns CDR1 SGHTA and CDR2 FQGNSA. The CDR3 consists of 15 residues. This CDR3 reads CASSLVLGGGSEAFF. The CDR3 DNA sequence: TGTGCCAGCAGCCTTGTCTTGGGGGGCGGGAGTGAAGCTTTCTTT.

The chain links TRBV27 to TRBJ2-7, with TRBD1 matching 7 bases. The CDR3 has 13 amino acids. Per germline, CDR1 MNHEY and CDR2 SMNVEV (reference sequence). J gave up 6 bases and V 5 bases, and 7 bases lay outside the gene matches. Here the CDR3 DNA reads TGTGCCAGCAGTCTGGGGCCAGGGGGCGAGCAGTACGTC. Amino acid sequence: CASSLGPGGEQYV.

V usage is TRBV6-5 and J usage is TRBJ2-7; a possible D gene is TRBD2 (5 bases). This CDR3 contains 16 residues. Germline values: CDR1 MNHEY, CDR2 SVGAGI. V lost 0 bases to trimming and J lost 3 bases, with 15 bases between them. The CDR3 protein is CASSYSPFGENYEQYF. The CDR3 DNA reads TGTGCCAGCAGTTACTCGCCTTTCGGGGAAAACTACGAGCAGTACTTC.

This clone has a handful of counts. The chain's CDR3 is CASRLEGLINYGYTF. The CDR3 nucleotides are TGTGCAAGTCGCTTAGAGGGACTTATTAACTATGGCTACACCTTC. This sequence joins TRBV12-2 and TRBJ1-2. TRBV12-2 is termed a pseudogene. The CDR3 has 15 residues.

This chain uses TRBV6-5 with TRBJ2-3, with 9 bases fitting TRBD1. The CDR3 is made up of 15 amino acids. CDR1 and CDR2 from the germline V gene are MNHEY and SVGAGI. Trimming at V came to 4 bases and at J to 5 bases, leaving 7 bases not matched to a gene. CDR3: CASSSRTGAGDTQYF. The CDR3 bases are TGTGCCAGCAGTTCCCGGACAGGGGCCGGAGATACGCAGTATTTT.

This chain joins TRBV7-2 and TRBJ2-6; D perhaps matches TRBD2 (6 bases). In germline, CDR1 is SGHTA, CDR2 FQGNSA. The germline V and J ends were trimmed by 1 base and 2 bases, with 12 bases remaining between them. The CDR3 length is 17 residues. CDR3: CASSLVSGGAGANVLTF. CDR3 coding DNA: TGTGCCAGCAGCTTAGTATCCGGGGGAGCTGGGGCCAACGTCCTGACTTTC. Full variable domain (remainder filled in from reference TRBV7-2 and TRBJ2-6): GAGVSQSPSNKVTEKGKDVELRCDPISGHTALYWYRQSLGQGLEFLIYFQGNSAPDKSGLPSDRFSAERTGGSVSTLTIQRTQQEDSAVYLCASSLVSGGAGANVLTFGAGSRLTVL.

The rearrangement joins TRBV19 to TRBJ2-7, with D possibly matching TRBD1 (6 bases). The CDR3 runs to 14 residues. The V and J ends lost 1 base and 4 bases respectively, with 11 bases between them. The germline gives CDR1 LNHDA, CDR2 SQIVND (reference sequence). The CDR3 nucleotides are TGTGCCAGTAGTATAGCCTGGGGGCAGTACGAGCAGTACGTC. Translated: CASSIAWGQYEQYV.